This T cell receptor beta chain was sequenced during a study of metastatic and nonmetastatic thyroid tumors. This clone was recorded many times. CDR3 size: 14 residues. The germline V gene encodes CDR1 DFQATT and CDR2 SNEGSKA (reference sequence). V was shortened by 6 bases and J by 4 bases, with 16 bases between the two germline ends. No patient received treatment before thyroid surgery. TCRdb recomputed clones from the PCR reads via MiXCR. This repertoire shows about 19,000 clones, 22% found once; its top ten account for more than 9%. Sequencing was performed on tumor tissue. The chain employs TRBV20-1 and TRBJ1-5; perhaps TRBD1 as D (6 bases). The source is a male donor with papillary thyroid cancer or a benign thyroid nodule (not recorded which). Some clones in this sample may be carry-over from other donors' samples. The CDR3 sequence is CSAAGAGPNQPQHF. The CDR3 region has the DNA TGCAGTGCCGCGGGGGCGGGTCCAAATCAGCCCCAGCATTTT.